The sequence of this T cell receptor (beta chain) was determined in a study of regulatory T cells in long-lasting Graves disease. As for time point: persistent/refractory GD, antithyroid drugs over 5 years with positive TRAb. The TCR library used RNA extracted from PBMCs. A volume of 7 to 9.5 milliliters of peripheral blood was collected in EDTA tubes. The study, taken as a whole, reports: Repertoires from persistent disease leaned toward TRBV28, TRBJ1-2 and TRBJ2-5.

This clonotype was seen many times. What it binds is not known. In germline, CDR1 is SGHTA, CDR2 FQGNSA. Germline trimming cut 4 bases from V and 7 bases from J; bases unmatched to any gene: 7. The CDR3 extends over 15 amino acids. Through Arm-PCR of CDR3 regions and iRepertoire HTBI primers, TCR beta libraries were built. Original processing methods: Analysis of the samples identified around 64 TRBV and 14 TRBJ segments. TCRdb processed the multiplex PCR reads anew with MiXCR; each CDR3 protein has one entry. What appears here as the V and J calls and clone size reflects TCRdb's work, not the paper's. The sample contains 300,000 to 400,000 distinct CDR3 sequences, 15% to 20% of which appear only once.

The sequenced sample was peripheral blood mononuclear cells (PBMCs), obtained when the disease was refractory, from a patient treated with antithyroid drugs. This TCR derives from a female donor with Graves disease. The V call is TRBV7-2, the J call TRBJ2-5; 12 bases are shared with TRBD1. The chain's CDR3 is CASSWDRGQGGTQYF. In nucleotides, the CDR3 is TGTGCCAGCAGCTGGGACAGGGGGCAAGGGGGGACCCAGTACTTC.